The subject of this entry is one T cell receptor beta chain. This CDR3 has 13 residues. The V and J ends lost 0 bases and 7 bases respectively, with 9 bases between them. The germline V gene has CDR1 LGHNA and CDR2 YNFKEQ. This entry is derived from a study of OX40 agonist ivuxolimab in advanced cancers. About the research overall: Patients enrolled in dose escalation were diagnosed with hepatocellular carcinoma, melanoma, renal cell or head and neck cancer. Three patients, one with hepatocellular carcinoma and two with cutaneous melanoma, achieved partial responses.

Here immunoSEQ multiplex PCR was the method, and the copy in TCRdb shows in-frame clones only, minus some. The table has 40,000 to 55,000 clones, approximately 88% seen once. The starting material was CD4+ or CD8+ T cells sorted from blood, obtained in a trial of the OX40 agonist ivuxolimab. The receptor was derived from an adult with an advanced solid tumor such as melanoma, head and neck, liver or kidney cancer. This sequence joins TRBV4-2 and TRBJ1-1; D is unresolved. CDR3 loop: CASSQDVGIEAFF. The DNA for the CDR3 is TGTGCCAGCAGCCAAGATGTAGGGATTGAAGCTTTCTTT.